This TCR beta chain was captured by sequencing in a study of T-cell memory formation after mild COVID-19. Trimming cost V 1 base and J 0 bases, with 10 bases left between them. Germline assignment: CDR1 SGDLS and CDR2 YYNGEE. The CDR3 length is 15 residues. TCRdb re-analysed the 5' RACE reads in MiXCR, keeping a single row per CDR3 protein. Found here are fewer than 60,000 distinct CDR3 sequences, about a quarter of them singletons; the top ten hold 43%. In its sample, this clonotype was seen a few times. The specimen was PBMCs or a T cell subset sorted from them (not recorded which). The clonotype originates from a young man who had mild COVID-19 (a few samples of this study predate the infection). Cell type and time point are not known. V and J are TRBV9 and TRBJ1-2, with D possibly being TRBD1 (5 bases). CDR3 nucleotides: TGTGCCAGCAGCGTAAGGGACGATACTAACTATGGCTACACCTTC. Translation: CASSVRDDTNYGYTF.